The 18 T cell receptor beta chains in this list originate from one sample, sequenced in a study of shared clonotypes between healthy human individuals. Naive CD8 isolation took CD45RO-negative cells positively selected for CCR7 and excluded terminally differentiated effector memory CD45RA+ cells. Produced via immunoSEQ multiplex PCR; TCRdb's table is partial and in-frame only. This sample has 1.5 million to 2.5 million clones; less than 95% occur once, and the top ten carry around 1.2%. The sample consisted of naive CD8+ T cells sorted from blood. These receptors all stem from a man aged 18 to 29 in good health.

Here the CDR3 reads CASSLGQRWEKLFF. CDR3 DNA sequence: TGTGCCAGCAGCTTAGGACAACGATGGGAAAAACTGTTTTTT. This chain uses TRBV5-6 with TRBJ1-4, with D possibly matching TRBD1 (5 bases). CDR1 SGHDT and CDR2 YYEEEE come from the germline V gene. CDR3 length equals 14 residues. With 2 bases removed from V and 8 bases from J, the gap between germline ends came to 13 bases.

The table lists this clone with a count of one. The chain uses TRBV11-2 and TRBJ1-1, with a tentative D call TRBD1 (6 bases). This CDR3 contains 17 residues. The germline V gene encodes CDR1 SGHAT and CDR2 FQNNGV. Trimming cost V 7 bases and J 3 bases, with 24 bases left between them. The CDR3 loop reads CASTSKGQGILDTEAFF. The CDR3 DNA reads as TGTGCCAGCACCTCAAAGGGGCAGGGGATTTTGGACACTGAAGCTTTCTTT.

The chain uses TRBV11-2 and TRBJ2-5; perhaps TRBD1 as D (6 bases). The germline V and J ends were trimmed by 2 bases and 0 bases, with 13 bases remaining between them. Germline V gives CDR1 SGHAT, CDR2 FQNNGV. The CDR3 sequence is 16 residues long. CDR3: CASSLKGDSYQETQYF. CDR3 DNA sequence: TGTGCCAGCAGCTTAAAGGGGGATTCGTACCAAGAGACCCAGTACTTC.

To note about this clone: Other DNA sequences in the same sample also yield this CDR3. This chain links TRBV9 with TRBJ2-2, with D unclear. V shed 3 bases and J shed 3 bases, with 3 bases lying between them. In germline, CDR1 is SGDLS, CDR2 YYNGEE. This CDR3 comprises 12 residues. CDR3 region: CASSGDTGELFF. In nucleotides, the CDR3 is TGTGCCAGCAGCGGGGACACCGGGGAGCTGTTTTTT.

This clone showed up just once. The CDR3 spells CASRLDEVANQPQHF. The CDR3 coding sequence is TGTGCCAGCAGGCTTGATGAGGTCGCCAATCAGCCCCAGCATTTT. The V call is TRBV9, the J call TRBJ1-5; D uncertain. Trimming cost V 5 bases and J 3 bases, with 15 bases left between them. Germline CDR1 SGDLS, CDR2 YYNGEE. The CDR3 sequence is 15 residues long.

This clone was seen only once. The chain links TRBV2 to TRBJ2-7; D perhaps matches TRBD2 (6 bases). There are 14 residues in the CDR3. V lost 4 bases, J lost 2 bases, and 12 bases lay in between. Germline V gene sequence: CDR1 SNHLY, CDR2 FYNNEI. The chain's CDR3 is CASSVSGEAYEQYF. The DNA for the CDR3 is TGTGCCAGCAGTGTATCGGGGGAAGCCTACGAGCAGTACTTC.

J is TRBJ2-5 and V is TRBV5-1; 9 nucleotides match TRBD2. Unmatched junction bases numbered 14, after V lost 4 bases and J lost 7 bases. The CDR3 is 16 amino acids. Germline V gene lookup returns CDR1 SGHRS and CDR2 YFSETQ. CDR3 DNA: TGCGCCAGCAGCCCCCGGGGGAGCGGGGGGCGGGGGACCCAGTACTTC. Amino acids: CASSPRGSGGRGTQYF. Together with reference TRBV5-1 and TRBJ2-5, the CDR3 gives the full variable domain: KAGVTQTPRYLIKTRGQQVTLSCSPISGHRSVSWYQQTPGQGLQFLFEYFSETQRNKGNFPGRFSGRQFSNSRSEMNVSTLELGDSALYLCASSPRGSGGRGTQYFGPGTRLLVL.

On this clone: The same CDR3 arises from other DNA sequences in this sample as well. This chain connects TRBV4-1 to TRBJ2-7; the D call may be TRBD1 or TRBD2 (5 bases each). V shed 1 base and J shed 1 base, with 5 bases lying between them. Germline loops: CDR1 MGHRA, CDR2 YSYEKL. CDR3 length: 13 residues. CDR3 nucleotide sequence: TGCGCCAGCAGCCAAGGGGGGTCCTACGAGCAGTACTTC. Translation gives CASSQGGSYEQYF.

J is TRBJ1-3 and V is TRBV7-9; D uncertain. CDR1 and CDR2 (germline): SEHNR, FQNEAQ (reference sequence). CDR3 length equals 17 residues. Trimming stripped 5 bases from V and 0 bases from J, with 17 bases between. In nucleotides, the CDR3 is TGTGCCAGCAGCCTAAGTCGTGGCACGAGCTCTGGAAACACCATATATTTT. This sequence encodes CASSLSRGTSSGNTIYF.

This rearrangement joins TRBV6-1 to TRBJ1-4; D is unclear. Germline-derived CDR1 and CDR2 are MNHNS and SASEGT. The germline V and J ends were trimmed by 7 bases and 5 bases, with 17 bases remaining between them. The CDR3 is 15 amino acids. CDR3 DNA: TGTGCCAGCACCCGATCCATGGGCGAGAATGAAAAACTGTTTTTT. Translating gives CASTRSMGENEKLFF.

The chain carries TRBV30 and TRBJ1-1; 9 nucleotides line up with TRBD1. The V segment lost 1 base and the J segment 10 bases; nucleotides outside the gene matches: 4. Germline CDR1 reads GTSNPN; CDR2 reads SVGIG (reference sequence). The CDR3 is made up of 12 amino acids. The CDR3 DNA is TGTGCCTGGAGTGCTGGGACAGGGCCAGCTTTCTTT. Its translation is CAWSAGTGPAFF.

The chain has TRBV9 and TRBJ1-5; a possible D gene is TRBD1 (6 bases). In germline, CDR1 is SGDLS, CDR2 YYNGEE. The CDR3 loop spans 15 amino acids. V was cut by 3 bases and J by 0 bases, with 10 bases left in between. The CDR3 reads CASSEEGGSNQPQHF. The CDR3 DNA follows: TGTGCCAGCAGCGAGGAAGGGGGTAGCAATCAGCCCCAGCATTTT. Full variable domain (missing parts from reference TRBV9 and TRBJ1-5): DSGVTQTPKHLITATGQRVTLRCSPRSGDLSVYWYQQSLDQGLQFLIQYYNGEERAKGNILERFSAQQFPDLHSELNLSSLELGDSALYFCASSEEGGSNQPQHFGDGTRLSIL.

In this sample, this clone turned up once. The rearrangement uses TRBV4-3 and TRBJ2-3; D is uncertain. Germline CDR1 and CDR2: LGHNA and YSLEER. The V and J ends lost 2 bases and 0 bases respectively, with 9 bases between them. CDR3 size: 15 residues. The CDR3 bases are TGCGCCAGCAGCCAAAGACTTACTAGCACAGATACGCAGTATTTT. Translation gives CASSQRLTSTDTQYF.

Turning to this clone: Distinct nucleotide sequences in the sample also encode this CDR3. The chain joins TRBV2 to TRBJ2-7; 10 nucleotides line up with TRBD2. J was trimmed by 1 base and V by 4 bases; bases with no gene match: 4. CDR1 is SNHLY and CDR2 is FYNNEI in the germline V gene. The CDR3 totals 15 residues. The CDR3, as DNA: TGTGCCAGCAGTGTGCTAGCGGGGGTTTCCTACGAGCAGTACTTC. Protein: CASSVLAGVSYEQYF.

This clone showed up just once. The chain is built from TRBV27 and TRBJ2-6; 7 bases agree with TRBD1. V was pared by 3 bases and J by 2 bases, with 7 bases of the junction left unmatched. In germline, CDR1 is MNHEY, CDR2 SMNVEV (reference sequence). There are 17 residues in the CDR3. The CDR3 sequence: CASSLVRGGAGANVLTF. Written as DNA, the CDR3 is TGTGCCAGCAGTTTGGTACGAGGGGGCGCTGGGGCCAACGTCCTGACTTTC.

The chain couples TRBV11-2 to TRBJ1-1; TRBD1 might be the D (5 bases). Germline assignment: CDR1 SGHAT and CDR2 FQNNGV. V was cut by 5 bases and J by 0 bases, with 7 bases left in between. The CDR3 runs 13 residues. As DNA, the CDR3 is TGTGCCAGCAGCACGACAGTGAACACTGAAGCTTTCTTT. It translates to CASSTTVNTEAFF.

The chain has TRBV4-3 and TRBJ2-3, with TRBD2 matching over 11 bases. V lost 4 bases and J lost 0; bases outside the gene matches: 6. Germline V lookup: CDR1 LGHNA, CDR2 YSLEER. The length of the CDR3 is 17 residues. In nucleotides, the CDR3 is TGCGCCAGCAGCCGATCCTGGACTAGCGGGAGCACAGATACGCAGTATTTT. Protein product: CASSRSWTSGSTDTQYF.

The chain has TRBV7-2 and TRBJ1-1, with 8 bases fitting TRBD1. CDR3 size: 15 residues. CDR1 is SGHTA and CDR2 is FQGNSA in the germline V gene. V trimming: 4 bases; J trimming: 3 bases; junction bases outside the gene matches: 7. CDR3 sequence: CASSSRGQGYTEAFF. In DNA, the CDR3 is TGTGCCAGCAGCTCACGCGGACAGGGATACACTGAAGCTTTCTTT.